A selection of T cell receptor beta chains follows, all from one sample in a study of CD8 T cells in Susac syndrome. TCRdb fed the immunoSEQ multiplex PCR reads into MiXCR, producing one record per CDR3 protein. The sample has about 430,000 distinct CDR3 sequences, 75% to 90% seen once. The material sequenced was CD8+ T cells from PBMCs. The origin of the receptors is a human donor with multiple sclerosis. Each CDR3 is given with its conserved first and last residue. Fields, in order: clone size, J gene, D gene, V gene, CDR3 DNA, CDR3 protein. D genes are given only for firm matches. Size is stated for part of the rows, as once, few or many counts, or as a class when the clone is expanded.

clone size: -
J gene: TRBJ2-1
D gene: -
V gene: TRBV5-1
CDR3 DNA: TGCGCCAGCAGCTCGGAAGCGGTTTACAATGAGCAGTTCTTC
CDR3 protein: CASSSEAVYNEQFF

clone size: -
J gene: TRBJ1-2
D gene: -
V gene: TRBV4-1
CDR3 DNA: TGCGCCAGCAGCCAAGAGGAGGTACACTATGGCTACACCTTC
CDR3 protein: CASSQEEVHYGYTF

clone size: -
J gene: TRBJ2-1
D gene: -
V gene: TRBV20-1
CDR3 DNA: TGCAGTGCTAGAACAGGACAACCTGGGTCCTACAATGAGCAGTTCTTC
CDR3 protein: CSARTGQPGSYNEQFF

clone size: once
J gene: TRBJ2-1
D gene: TRBD1
V gene: TRBV19
CDR3 DNA: TGTGCCAGTACGACAGGGGACAATGAGCAGTTCTTC
CDR3 protein: CASTTGDNEQFF

clone size: -
J gene: TRBJ1-1
D gene: TRBD1
V gene: TRBV11-2
CDR3 DNA: TGTGCCAGCAGCTTAATCCCGACAGGGGCTTACACTGAAGCTTTCTTT
CDR3 protein: CASSLIPTGAYTEAFF

clone size: -
J gene: TRBJ1-1
D gene: TRBD1
V gene: TRBV19
CDR3 DNA: TGTGCCAGTAGACTCACAGGGGAGTCGATGAACACTGAAGCTTTCTTT
CDR3 protein: CASRLTGESMNTEAFF

clone size: -
J gene: TRBJ1-1
D gene: -
V gene: TRBV20-1
CDR3 DNA: TGCAGTGCTAGAGATACAGGGAGCAACACTGAAGCTTTCTTT
CDR3 protein: CSARDTGSNTEAFF

clone size: -
J gene: TRBJ1-1
D gene: -
V gene: TRBV27
CDR3 DNA: TGTGCCAGCAGTTTATATGACGCGAACACTGAAGCTTTCTTT
CDR3 protein: CASSLYDANTEAFF

clone size: -
J gene: TRBJ1-2
D gene: -
V gene: TRBV2
CDR3 DNA: TGTGCCAGCAGGGGGACGGGTGGCTACACCTTC
CDR3 protein: CASRGTGGYTF

clone size: few
J gene: TRBJ2-7
D gene: TRBD2
V gene: TRBV9
CDR3 DNA: TGTGCCAGCAGCGAAGACAGCGGGGTAAGCTACGAGCAGTACTTC
CDR3 protein: CASSEDSGVSYEQYF

clone size: few
J gene: TRBJ2-3
D gene: TRBD1
V gene: TRBV4-2
CDR3 DNA: TGTGCCAGCAGCCAAGAAGGGACAGGGAGGGCAGATACGCAGTATTTT
CDR3 protein: CASSQEGTGRADTQYF

clone size: -
J gene: TRBJ2-1
D gene: -
V gene: TRBV13
CDR3 DNA: TGTGCCAGCAGCTTAACAGAGTACAATGAGCAGTTCTTC
CDR3 protein: CASSLTEYNEQFF

clone size: -
J gene: TRBJ2-1
D gene: -
V gene: TRBV28
CDR3 DNA: TGTGCCAGCAGTTTAGTGGGGGAGGGGGGAGATGAGCAGTTCTTC
CDR3 protein: CASSLVGEGGDEQFF

clone size: -
J gene: TRBJ1-1
D gene: -
V gene: TRBV6-1
CDR3 DNA: TGTGCCAGCACCCCTCAGCAGGGAAGGCGGAACACTGAAGCTTTCTTT
CDR3 protein: CASTPQQGRRNTEAFF

clone size: -
J gene: TRBJ2-3
D gene: TRBD2
V gene: TRBV11-2
CDR3 DNA: TGTGCCAGCAGCTTAGGGACTAGCGCCACAGATACGCAGTATTTT
CDR3 protein: CASSLGTSATDTQYF

clone size: -
J gene: TRBJ2-1
D gene: -
V gene: TRBV6-5
CDR3 DNA: TGTGCCAGCAGTTACCTCGACAGCTACAATGAGCAGTTCTTC
CDR3 protein: CASSYLDSYNEQFF

clone size: -
J gene: TRBJ1-1
D gene: TRBD1
V gene: TRBV6-1
CDR3 DNA: TGTGCCAGCAGTGAAGTGCCAGGGGGAGGTGACACTGAAGCTTTCTTT
CDR3 protein: CASSEVPGGGDTEAFF